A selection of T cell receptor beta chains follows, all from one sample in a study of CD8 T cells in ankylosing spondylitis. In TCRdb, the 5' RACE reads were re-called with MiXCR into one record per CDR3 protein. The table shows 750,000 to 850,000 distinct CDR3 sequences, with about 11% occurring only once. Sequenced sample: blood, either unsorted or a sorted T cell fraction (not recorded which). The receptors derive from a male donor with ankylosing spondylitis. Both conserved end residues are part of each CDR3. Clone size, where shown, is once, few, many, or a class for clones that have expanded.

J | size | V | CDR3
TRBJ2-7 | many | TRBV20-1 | CSAPDGRYEQYF
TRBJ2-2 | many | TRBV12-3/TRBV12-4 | CASRRGQGDTGELFF
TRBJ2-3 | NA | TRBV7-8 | CASSTELAGGTDTQYF
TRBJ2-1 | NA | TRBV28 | CASSYPSLGEQFF
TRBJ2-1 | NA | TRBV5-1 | CASSYRGYPYNEQFF
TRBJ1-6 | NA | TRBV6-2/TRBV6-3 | CASSYFAKGNSPLHF
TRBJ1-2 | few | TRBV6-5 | CASSYGLRGYGYTF
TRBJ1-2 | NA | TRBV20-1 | CSQRGANYGYTF
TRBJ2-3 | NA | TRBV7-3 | CASSAGLAEPTDTQYF
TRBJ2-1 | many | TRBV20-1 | CSARDNQRSYNEQFF
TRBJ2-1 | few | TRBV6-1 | CASSEVSGGYNEQFF
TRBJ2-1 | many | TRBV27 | CASRSFDYLLLHEQFF
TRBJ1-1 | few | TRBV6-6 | CASSYNRLSEAFF
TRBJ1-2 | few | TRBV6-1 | CASSHRQVGGYTF
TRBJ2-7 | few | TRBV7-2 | CASSYSSLSSYEQYF
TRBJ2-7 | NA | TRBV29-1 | CSVGPFLRYEQYF
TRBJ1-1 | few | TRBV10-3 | CAIREEIWNTEAFF
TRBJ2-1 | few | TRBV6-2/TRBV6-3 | CASSHGTGAHNEQFF
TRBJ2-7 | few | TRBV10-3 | CAISEPSGTGRTYEQYF
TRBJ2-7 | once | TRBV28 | CASSRPARVNEQYF
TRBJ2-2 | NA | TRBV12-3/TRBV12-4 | CASSLGQAPTGELFF
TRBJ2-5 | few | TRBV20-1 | CSASLPGRETQYF
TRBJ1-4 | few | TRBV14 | CASSRGLKRTNEKLFF
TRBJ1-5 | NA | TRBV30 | CAWSPGQGDQPQHF
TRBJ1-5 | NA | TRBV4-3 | CASSQSWGYWTQHF